These T cell receptor beta chains were read from a single sample in a study of blood T cells in healthy people across ages. TCRdb reanalysed the 5' RACE reads using MiXCR and keeps one entry per CDR3 protein. The sample has over 750,000 distinct CDR3 sequences, 20% to 25% seen once. These same data were also listed under a study on T cells of mothers and their children.

Sample: blood. These receptors were taken from a boy younger than 18 in good health. The CDR3 runs from the conserved cysteine through the conserved F or W. Each record gives: V gene, J gene, CDR3 protein.

TRBV24-1	TRBJ1-5	CATSDRGSGYQPQHF
TRBV7-6	TRBJ2-2	CASSFLGVAGQNTGELFF
TRBV7-8	TRBJ2-4	CASSLSLRGLENIQYF
TRBV14	TRBJ2-5	CASSKRLAFEETQYF
TRBV5-8	TRBJ1-1	CASVSPVVAFF
TRBV29-1	TRBJ2-5	CSVAADGLQETQYF
TRBV7-3	TRBJ2-7	CASSLNRRGEQYF
TRBV7-9	-	CASSLVAREGTYEQYF
TRBV12-3/TRBV12-4	-	CASRGDRDAHNEQFF
TRBV20-1	TRBJ2-7	CSARDPFRPPSYEQYF
TRBV28	TRBJ2-7	CASSLVSSGIPYEQYF
TRBV4-2	TRBJ2-5	CASSQDDSSYEQHF
TRBV13	TRBJ2-5	CASSISGGWETQYF
TRBV20-1	TRBJ1-2	CSAHGGGSLTNYGYTF
TRBV27	TRBJ2-7	CASRGDRDYEQYF
TRBV9	-	CASSVGRTGFNEQYF
TRBV12-3/TRBV12-4	TRBJ1-6	CASSLSRLTPLHF
TRBV11-1	TRBJ2-3	CASSLSRTSGARDTQYF
TRBV2	TRBJ2-3	CASNASPVGTDTQYF
TRBV25-1	TRBJ2-1	CASSPRGRGDEQFF
TRBV20-1	TRBJ1-2	CSAPQGLDGYTF
TRBV7-9	TRBJ2-4	CASSVDNYLAKNIQYF
TRBV28	TRBJ2-1	CASSLRLGHEQFF
TRBV29-1	TRBJ2-3	CSVVRLDRTDTQYF
TRBV7-9	TRBJ1-1	CASSNPGREAFF
TRBV28	TRBJ2-4	CASSSGRGNIQYF
TRBV5-6	TRBJ2-6	CASRRQGRVSGANVLTF
TRBV6-1	TRBJ1-5	CASREAHTYSNQPQHF
TRBV7-9	TRBJ2-3	CASSLAGLAGGTLTDTQYF
TRBV7-9	TRBJ2-5	CASSLTLAERNQETQYF
TRBV7-2	TRBJ2-5	CASSDGAGGYGQYF
TRBV3-1	-	CASAPSTGNYEQYF
TRBV7-9	TRBJ2-6	CASSLAHPGANVLTF
TRBV20-1	TRBJ2-5	CSARERLEGKETQYF
TRBV5-1	TRBJ2-7	CASSLGSEYYEQYF
TRBV5-1	TRBJ2-5	CASSQGVSQGAWETQYF
TRBV7-2	TRBJ1-2	CASSFRDRPYGYTF
TRBV10-3	TRBJ2-5	CAIAGVEETQYF
TRBV9	-	CASSVAASTYEQYF
TRBV14	TRBJ2-7	CASSQGLIGGYEQYF
TRBV28	TRBJ2-7	CASRTDRGYEQYF
TRBV20-1	TRBJ1-1	CSARRDRATEAFF
TRBV6-1	TRBJ1-1	CASSELREKGGTEAFF
TRBV5-5	-	CASSLEAGLSYEQYF
TRBV5-4	TRBJ1-2	CSSSMDKNYGYTF
TRBV12-3/TRBV12-4	TRBJ1-2	CASRDETPGGYTF
TRBV29-1	TRBJ2-7	CSAEVVLHEQYF
TRBV29-1	TRBJ1-1	CSVPRTDGVEAFF
TRBV12-3/TRBV12-4	TRBJ1-2	CASSFRRTDNYGYTF